A selection of T cell receptor beta chains follows, all from one sample in a study of control samples from healthy donors and cancer patients. Method: immunoSEQ multiplex PCR; TCRdb's copy keeps in-frame clones and lacks some. The table has 100,000 to 150,000 clones, roughly 92% seen once. Sequenced sample: blood. Receptors originate from a woman aged 18 to 35 in good health. Both conserved end residues are part of each CDR3. Fields, in order: D gene, J gene, clone size, V gene, CDR3 protein, CDR3 DNA. A D gene is named only where the DNA matches it firmly. Some rows mark clone size as missing; the rest say once, few, many or name a class of expanded clone.

D: TRBD2
J: TRBJ2-1
size: few
V: TRBV18
CDR3: CASSPDLAVYNEQFF
DNA: TGTGCCAGCTCACCAGATCTAGCGGTTTACAATGAGCAGTTCTTC

D: TRBD2
J: TRBJ2-1
size: NA
V: TRBV3-1/TRBV3-2
CDR3: CASSPGLAGGPRNNEQFF
DNA: TGTGCCAGCAGCCCGGGACTAGCGGGGGGGCCCCGAAACAATGAGCAGTTCTTC

D: TRBD2
J: TRBJ2-2
size: NA
V: TRBV4-3
CDR3: CASSLLTSGGVGELFF
DNA: TGCGCCAGCAGCCTTCTGACTAGCGGGGGGGTCGGGGAGCTGTTTTTT

D: TRBD1
J: TRBJ1-4
size: NA
V: TRBV18
CDR3: CASSPPGQPSEKLFF
DNA: TGTGCCAGCTCACCGCCGGGACAGCCTTCTGAAAAACTGTTTTTT

D: TRBD2
J: TRBJ2-5
size: NA
V: TRBV24-1
CDR3: CATSDLPGTSGEETQYF
DNA: TGTGCCACCAGTGATTTACCAGGGACTAGCGGAGAAGAGACCCAGTACTTC

D: TRBD2
J: TRBJ2-1
size: NA
V: TRBV9
CDR3: CASSVADLAGGNEQFF
DNA: TGTGCCAGCAGCGTAGCGGATCTAGCGGGGGGGAATGAGCAGTTCTTC

D: NA
J: TRBJ2-2
size: NA
V: TRBV5-1
CDR3: CASSFGENTGELFF
DNA: TGCGCCAGCAGCTTCGGGGAGAACACCGGGGAGCTGTTTTTT

D: NA
J: TRBJ1-2
size: NA
V: TRBV7-9
CDR3: CASSRDNKDGYTF
DNA: TGTGCCAGCAGCCGGGACAATAAGGATGGCTACACCTTC

D: NA
J: TRBJ2-3
size: NA
V: TRBV5-8
CDR3: CASSAAGRIPDTQYF
DNA: TGTGCCAGCAGTGCCGCAGGGCGAATTCCAGATACGCAGTATTTT

D: TRBD2
J: TRBJ2-5
size: NA
V: TRBV6-5
CDR3: CASRRLAGVGTQYF
DNA: TGTGCCAGCAGAAGACTAGCGGGAGTGGGGACCCAGTACTTC

D: NA
J: TRBJ1-3
size: once
V: TRBV25-1
CDR3: CASSGAQTYGNTIYF
DNA: TGTGCCAGCAGTGGGGCCCAAACGTACGGAAACACCATATATTTT

D: NA
J: TRBJ1-2
size: NA
V: TRBV4-3
CDR3: CASSQAGQNSNYGYTF
DNA: TGCGCCAGCAGCCAAGCGGGGCAGAACAGCAACTATGGCTACACCTTC

D: NA
J: TRBJ1-3
size: NA
V: TRBV7-3
CDR3: CASSLMPGPGNTIYF
DNA: TGTGCCAGCAGCTTAATGCCGGGGCCTGGAAACACCATATATTTT

D: NA
J: TRBJ2-7
size: NA
V: TRBV6-2/TRBV6-3
CDR3: CASSLWTSSSSYEQYF
DNA: TGTGCCAGCAGCCTCTGGACGTCGTCCAGCTCCTACGAGCAGTACTTC

D: TRBD1
J: TRBJ1-1
size: few
V: TRBV3-1/TRBV3-2
CDR3: CASSPGQTEAFF
DNA: TGTGCCAGCAGCCCGGGACAGACTGAAGCTTTCTTT

D: NA
J: TRBJ2-7
size: NA
V: TRBV28
CDR3: CASSEGQIAYEQYF
DNA: TGTGCCAGCAGTGAGGGGCAGATTGCCTACGAGCAGTACTTC

D: NA
J: TRBJ2-3
size: NA
V: TRBV12-5
CDR3: CASGLVGGVYTDTQYF
DNA: TGTGCTAGTGGTTTGGTAGGGGGGGTATACACAGATACGCAGTATTTT

D: TRBD1
J: TRBJ1-2
size: NA
V: TRBV27
CDR3: CASSLSDRGPLYGYTF
DNA: TGTGCCAGCAGTTTATCGGACAGGGGCCCACTCTATGGCTACACCTTC

D: NA
J: TRBJ2-1
size: NA
V: TRBV9
CDR3: CASSVGLGGGYNEQFF
DNA: TGTGCCAGCAGCGTAGGTTTGGGGGGCGGGTACAATGAGCAGTTCTTC

D: TRBD1
J: TRBJ1-4
size: NA
V: TRBV4-3
CDR3: CASSQDRQGATNEKLFF
DNA: TGCGCCAGCAGCCAAGATCGCCAGGGGGCAACTAATGAAAAACTGTTTTTT

D: NA
J: TRBJ2-7
size: NA
V: TRBV2
CDR3: CASRATSSYEQYF
DNA: TGTGCCAGCAGGGCAACTAGCTCCTACGAGCAGTACTTC

D: TRBD1
J: TRBJ2-7
size: NA
V: TRBV5-5
CDR3: CASSLQGAAWDEQYF
DNA: TGTGCCAGCAGCTTACAGGGGGCCGCTTGGGACGAGCAGTACTTC

D: NA
J: TRBJ1-6
size: NA
V: TRBV7-2
CDR3: CASSPRTARNSPLHF
DNA: TGTGCCAGCAGCCCTCGGACAGCTCGAAATTCACCCCTCCACTTT

D: NA
J: TRBJ2-3
size: NA
V: TRBV24-1
CDR3: CATTGRGASTQYF
DNA: TGTGCCACCACGGGGCGTGGTGCGAGTACGCAGTATTTT

D: NA
J: TRBJ1-1
size: NA
V: TRBV11-2
CDR3: CASSLDWRPGEAFF
DNA: TGTGCCAGCAGCTTAGATTGGCGCCCAGGCGAAGCTTTCTTT

D: TRBD2
J: TRBJ2-1
size: many
V: TRBV7-3
CDR3: CASSLSGASGRAQFF
DNA: TGTGCCAGCAGCTTGTCGGGAGCTAGCGGGAGGGCACAGTTCTTC

D: NA
J: TRBJ1-1
size: NA
V: TRBV5-1
CDR3: CASSLTVLDTEAFF
DNA: TGCGCCAGCAGCTTGACAGTTTTGGACACTGAAGCTTTCTTT

D: NA
J: TRBJ1-2
size: NA
V: TRBV19
CDR3: CASRTGPGQRGENYGYTF
DNA: TGTGCCAGTCGTACCGGACCGGGACAAAGGGGAGAAAACTATGGCTACACCTTC

D: NA
J: TRBJ2-7
size: NA
V: TRBV28
CDR3: CASSPIDRNDEQYF
DNA: TGTGCCAGCAGCCCCATCGACAGGAACGACGAGCAGTACTTC

D: NA
J: TRBJ2-4
size: NA
V: TRBV4-2
CDR3: CASSHHQGPLAKNIQYF
DNA: TGTGCCAGCAGCCATCACCAGGGACCCCTAGCCAAAAACATTCAGTACTTC

D: NA
J: TRBJ2-3
size: NA
V: TRBV12-2
CDR3: CASRLGINTDTQYF
DNA: TGTGCAAGTCGCTTAGGGATCAACACAGATACGCAGTATTTT

D: TRBD2
J: TRBJ2-3
size: NA
V: TRBV5-1
CDR3: CASSVAGTSDSYTQYF
DNA: TGCGCCAGCAGTGTGGCCGGGACTAGTGATTCATATACGCAGTATTTT

D: NA
J: TRBJ2-3
size: NA
V: TRBV4-2
CDR3: CASSFTSGVTDTQYF
DNA: TGTGCCAGCAGCTTCACCTCGGGAGTCACAGATACGCAGTATTTT

D: NA
J: TRBJ2-7
size: NA
V: TRBV9
CDR3: CASSVDTALTFEQYF
DNA: TGTGCCAGCAGCGTAGACACTGCGTTGACTTTCGAGCAGTACTTC

D: NA
J: TRBJ1-2
size: NA
V: TRBV19
CDR3: CASRTNPGPGYGYTF
DNA: TGTGCCAGTAGGACCAACCCAGGGCCGGGCTATGGCTACACCTTC

D: NA
J: TRBJ2-6
size: NA
V: TRBV10-1
CDR3: CASSDPQGPGANVLTF
DNA: TGCGCCAGCAGTGACCCACAGGGACCTGGGGCCAACGTCCTGACTTTC

D: TRBD1
J: TRBJ1-1
size: NA
V: TRBV5-6
CDR3: CASSLTGSYTGETEAFF
DNA: TGTGCCAGCAGCTTAACCGGTTCCTATACAGGGGAGACTGAAGCTTTCTTT

D: NA
J: TRBJ2-3
size: NA
V: TRBV4-3
CDR3: CASSQVRAGDTQYF
DNA: TGCGCCAGCAGCCAAGTCAGAGCAGGAGATACGCAGTATTTT

D: TRBD2
J: TRBJ2-3
size: NA
V: TRBV24-1
CDR3: CATSDPHSGGLSTDTQYF
DNA: TGTGCCACCAGTGACCCCCATAGCGGGGGCCTCAGCACAGATACGCAGTATTTT

D: NA
J: TRBJ1-4
size: NA
V: TRBV4-3
CDR3: CASSQGGRPAFATNEKLFF
DNA: TGCGCCAGCAGCCAAGGGGGCCGTCCCGCTTTTGCAACTAATGAAAAACTGTTTTTT

D: NA
J: TRBJ1-1
size: once
V: TRBV12-3/TRBV12-4
CDR3: CASSFWATEAFF
DNA: TGTGCCAGCAGTTTTTGGGCCACTGAAGCTTTCTTT

D: NA
J: TRBJ2-7
size: NA
V: TRBV2
CDR3: CATRRTLGYEQYF
DNA: TGTGCCACCCGAAGGACACTGGGCTACGAGCAGTACTTC

D: NA
J: TRBJ2-7
size: NA
V: TRBV7-2
CDR3: CASSFNLPLGGRSYEQYF
DNA: TGTGCCAGCAGCTTCAACCTCCCCCTAGGGGGGCGCTCCTACGAGCAGTACTTC

D: NA
J: TRBJ2-5
size: once
V: TRBV7-2
CDR3: CASSAQETQYF
DNA: TGTGCCAGCAGCGCCCAAGAGACCCAGTACTTC

D: TRBD1
J: TRBJ1-4
size: NA
V: TRBV7-9
CDR3: CASSRDRGRFGEKLFF
DNA: TGTGCCAGCAGCCGAGACAGGGGTCGGTTTGGTGAAAAACTGTTTTTT

D: NA
J: TRBJ1-5
size: NA
V: TRBV15
CDR3: CATSRDDQPQHF
DNA: TGTGCCACCAGCAGAGATGATCAGCCCCAGCATTTT

D: TRBD1
J: TRBJ2-1
size: NA
V: TRBV6-5
CDR3: CASSYSWTGDYNEQFF
DNA: TGTGCCAGCAGTTATTCTTGGACAGGGGACTACAATGAGCAGTTCTTC

D: NA
J: TRBJ1-2
size: NA
V: TRBV20-1
CDR3: CSASTPNYGYTF
DNA: TGCAGTGCTAGTACACCTAACTATGGCTACACCTTC

D: NA
J: TRBJ2-4
size: NA
V: TRBV28
CDR3: CASSSAFRGVFKNIQYF
DNA: TGTGCCAGCAGTTCCGCATTTCGGGGCGTATTCAAAAACATTCAGTACTTC

D: NA
J: TRBJ1-1
size: NA
V: TRBV30
CDR3: CAWSPTPPSTAFF
DNA: TGTGCCTGGAGTCCTACTCCGCCCAGCACGGCTTTCTTT

D: NA
J: TRBJ1-5
size: NA
V: TRBV28
CDR3: CANSERNQPQHF
DNA: TGTGCCAACTCAGAACGCAATCAGCCCCAGCATTTT

D: NA
J: TRBJ2-7
size: NA
V: TRBV19
CDR3: CASSTGGTGYEQYF
DNA: TGTGCCAGTAGTACGGGGGGGACAGGCTACGAGCAGTACTTC

D: NA
J: TRBJ2-7
size: once
V: TRBV29-1
CDR3: CSVAGAQKKSSYEQYF
DNA: TGCAGCGTTGCCGGTGCCCAGAAAAAGAGCTCCTACGAGCAGTACTTC

D: TRBD2
J: TRBJ2-3
size: NA
V: TRBV24-1
CDR3: CATQGLAHTDTQYF
DNA: TGTGCCACCCAAGGACTAGCGCACACAGATACGCAGTATTTT

D: NA
J: TRBJ2-3
size: NA
V: TRBV5-1
CDR3: CASSLEVTSSTDTQYF
DNA: TGCGCCAGCAGCTTGGAAGTTACGTCTAGCACAGATACGCAGTATTTT

D: NA
J: TRBJ2-7
size: few
V: TRBV6-5
CDR3: CAVQDSGTYEQYF
DNA: TGTGCCGTTCAGGACAGTGGCACCTACGAGCAGTACTTC

D: TRBD2
J: TRBJ2-4
size: NA
V: TRBV6-5
CDR3: CASSLTTGGAKNIQYF
DNA: TGTGCCAGCAGTTTAACCACGGGGGGAGCCAAAAACATTCAGTACTTC

D: NA
J: TRBJ2-1
size: NA
V: TRBV5-4
CDR3: CASSLPGSSGNEQFF
DNA: TGTGCCAGCAGCTTGCCAGGGTCAAGTGGCAATGAGCAGTTCTTC

D: NA
J: TRBJ1-2
size: NA
V: TRBV6-5
CDR3: CASGQTNYGYTF
DNA: TGTGCCAGCGGGCAGACTAACTATGGCTACACCTTC

D: TRBD1
J: TRBJ1-6
size: few
V: TRBV18
CDR3: CASSPRSTGGAHSPLHF
DNA: TGTGCCAGCTCACCACGATCCACAGGGGGCGCCCATTCACCCCTCCACTTT